Listed below are T cell receptor beta chains from one sample, sequenced in a study of vaccination and CD4 T cells after COVID-19. Which antigens these TCRs recognize remains unknown. TCRdb reprocessed the PCR reads with MiXCR, giving one entry per CDR3 protein. The sample records approximately 15,000 distinct CDR3 sequences, around 40% being singletons. The sample in question was CD4+ T cells from blood, cultured in vitro, obtained before SARS-CoV-2 vaccination. The source is a human donor who had recovered from COVID-19. Both conserved end residues are part of each CDR3. A D gene is named only where the DNA matches it firmly. The size of a clone is reported for some rows only, either as once, few or many, or as a class for expanded clones.

clone size: few; D gene: NA; J gene: TRBJ1-2; V gene: TRBV10-3; CDR3 DNA: TGTGCCATCAGCAACCAGGGATCGGATGGCTACACCTTC; CDR3 protein: CAISNQGSDGYTF
clone size: few; D gene: TRBD2; J gene: TRBJ2-3; V gene: TRBV7-9; CDR3 DNA: TGTGCCAGCAAAGGGAGGGACGATACGCAGTATTTT; CDR3 protein: CASKGRDDTQYF
clone size: NA; D gene: TRBD2; J gene: TRBJ2-7; V gene: TRBV7-3; CDR3 DNA: TGTGCCAGCAGCCTAACCGGGACTAGCTTAGGCGAGCAGTACTTC; CDR3 protein: CASSLTGTSLGEQYF
clone size: NA; D gene: NA; J gene: TRBJ1-1; V gene: TRBV28; CDR3 DNA: TGTGCCAGCATTAAAGGGTGGGGCGGGGATCCCACTGAAGCTTTCTTT; CDR3 protein: CASIKGWGGDPTEAFF
clone size: few; D gene: NA; J gene: TRBJ1-1; V gene: TRBV7-2; CDR3 DNA: TGTGCCAGCAGCTTAGGTCGGGTGGGCGCTTTGACTACTGAAGCTTTCTTT; CDR3 protein: CASSLGRVGALTTEAFF
clone size: few; D gene: NA; J gene: TRBJ2-7; V gene: TRBV20-1; CDR3 DNA: TGCAGTGCAGGGGGGGCAGGAACCTACGAGCAGTACTTC; CDR3 protein: CSAGGAGTYEQYF
clone size: few; D gene: TRBD1; J gene: TRBJ1-1; V gene: TRBV4-3; CDR3 DNA: TGCGCCAGCAGCCAAGATCGTGCGACAGGGGGCAACACTGAAGCTTTCTTT; CDR3 protein: CASSQDRATGGNTEAFF
clone size: few; D gene: NA; J gene: TRBJ1-2; V gene: TRBV5-6; CDR3 DNA: TGTGCCAGCAGCCGGGACAACTCTAACTATGGCTACACCTTC; CDR3 protein: CASSRDNSNYGYTF
clone size: NA; D gene: NA; J gene: TRBJ2-5; V gene: TRBV11-2; CDR3 DNA: TGTGCCAGCAGCCCAGGTTCCGAAGAGACCCAGTACTTC; CDR3 protein: CASSPGSEETQYF
clone size: NA; D gene: NA; J gene: TRBJ1-4; V gene: TRBV15; CDR3 DNA: TGTGCCACCAGCAGAGACCACGGACAGTTCAATGAAAAACTGTTTTTT; CDR3 protein: CATSRDHGQFNEKLFF
clone size: few; D gene: NA; J gene: TRBJ2-6; V gene: TRBV6-1; CDR3 DNA: TGTGCCAGCAGCCATTACAGCCCTGGGGCCAACGTCCTGACTTTC; CDR3 protein: CASSHYSPGANVLTF